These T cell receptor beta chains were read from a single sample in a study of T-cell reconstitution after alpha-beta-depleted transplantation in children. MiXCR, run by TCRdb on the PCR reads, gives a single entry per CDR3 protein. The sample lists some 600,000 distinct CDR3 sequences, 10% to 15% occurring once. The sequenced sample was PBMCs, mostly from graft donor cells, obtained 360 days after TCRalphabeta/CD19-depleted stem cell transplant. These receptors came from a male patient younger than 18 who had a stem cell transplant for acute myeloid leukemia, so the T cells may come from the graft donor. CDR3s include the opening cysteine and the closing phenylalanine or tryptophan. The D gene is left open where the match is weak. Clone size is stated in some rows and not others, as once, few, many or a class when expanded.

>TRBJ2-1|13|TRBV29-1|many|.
CSVRFGGYDEQFF
TGCAGCGTTAGGTTTGGAGGGTACGATGAGCAGTTCTTC
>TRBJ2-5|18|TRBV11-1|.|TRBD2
CASSLVRLAGGTEETQYF
TGTGCCAGCAGCTTGGTACGACTAGCGGGAGGGACTGAAGAGACCCAGTACTTC
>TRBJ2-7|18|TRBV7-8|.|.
CASRGQQTRGGRPYEQYF
TGTGCCAGCAGGGGACAGCAGACTAGGGGAGGAAGGCCCTACGAGCAGTACTTC
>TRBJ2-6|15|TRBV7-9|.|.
CASSLARPGANVLTF
TGTGCCAGCAGCTTAGCCCGACCTGGGGCCAACGTCCTGACTTTC
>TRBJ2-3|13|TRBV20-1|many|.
CSAEGQGTDTQYF
TGCAGTGCGGAGGGCCAAGGAACAGATACGCAGTATTTT
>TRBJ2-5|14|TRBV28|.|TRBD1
CASRLTGGEETQYF
TGTGCCAGCAGACTAACAGGGGGCGAAGAGACCCAGTACTTC
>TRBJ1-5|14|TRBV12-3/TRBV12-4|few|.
CASSLIRGNQPQHF
TGTGCCAGCAGTTTGATTCGGGGGAATCAGCCCCAGCATTTT
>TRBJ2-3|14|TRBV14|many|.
CASSQDRRGDTQYF
TGTGCCAGCAGCCAAGATAGGCGGGGAGATACGCAGTATTTT
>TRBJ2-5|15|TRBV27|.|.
CASSAPGHLQETQYF
TGTGCCAGCAGCGCCCCGGGGCACCTCCAAGAGACCCAGTACTTC
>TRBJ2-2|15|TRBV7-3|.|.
CASSPWTANTGELFF
TGTGCCAGCAGCCCCTGGACAGCGAACACCGGGGAGCTGTTTTTT
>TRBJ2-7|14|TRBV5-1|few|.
CASSSAGTLDEQYF
TGCGCCAGCAGCTCGGCCGGGACTCTAGACGAGCAGTACTTC
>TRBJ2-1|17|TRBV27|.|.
CATSFRVLLAEGNEQFF
TGTGCCACCAGTTTCCGGGTCTTATTGGCCGAGGGCAATGAGCAGTTCTTC
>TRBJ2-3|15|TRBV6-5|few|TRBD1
CASSYRDRGDDTQYF
TGTGCCAGCAGTTACAGGGACAGGGGTGACGATACGCAGTATTTT
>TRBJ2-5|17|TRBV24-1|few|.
CATSDVHSRGGEETQYF
TGTGCCACCAGTGACGTACATTCCAGGGGTGGTGAAGAGACCCAGTACTTC
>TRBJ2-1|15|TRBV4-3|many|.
CASSSQFRTEDEQFF
TGCGCCAGCAGCTCCCAGTTCAGAACAGAGGATGAGCAGTTCTTC
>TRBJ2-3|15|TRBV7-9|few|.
CASSQTATSTDTQYF
TGTGCCAGCAGCCAAACTGCCACTAGCACAGATACGCAGTATTTT
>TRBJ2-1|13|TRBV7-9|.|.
CAGTAGGHLEQFF
TGTGCCGGGACAGCCGGGGGCCACCTTGAGCAGTTCTTC
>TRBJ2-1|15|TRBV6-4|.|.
CASSGSGASYNEQFF
TGTGCCAGCAGCGGCTCGGGAGCGTCCTACAATGAGCAGTTCTTC
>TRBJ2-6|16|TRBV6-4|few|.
CASSDGRGAGANVLTF
TGTGCCAGCAGTGACGGCAGGGGGGCCGGGGCCAACGTCCTGACTTTC
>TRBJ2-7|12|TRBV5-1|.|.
CASSLGRGEQYF
TGCGCCAGCAGCTTGGGTCGAGGCGAGCAGTACTTC
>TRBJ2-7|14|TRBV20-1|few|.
CSAPGRRVQYEQYF
TGCAGTGCCCCGGGACGACGAGTTCAGTACGAGCAGTACTTC
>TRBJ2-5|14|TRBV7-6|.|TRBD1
CASSWRQGMETQYF
TGTGCCAGCAGCTGGAGACAGGGGATGGAGACCCAGTACTTC
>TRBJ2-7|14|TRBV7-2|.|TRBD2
CASSSTGTSGEQYF
TGTGCCAGCAGCAGTACCGGGACTAGTGGCGAGCAGTACTTC
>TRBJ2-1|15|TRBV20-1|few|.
CSASGGISGYNEQFF
TGCAGTGCTAGTGGAGGGATTAGCGGATACAATGAGCAGTTCTTC
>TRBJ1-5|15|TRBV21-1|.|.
CASSNRIGGYQPQHF
TGTGCCAGCAGCAACCGAATCGGGGGATATCAGCCCCAGCATTTT
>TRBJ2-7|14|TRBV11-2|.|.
CASGTGPLTYEQYF
TGTGCCAGCGGAACCGGCCCATTGACCTACGAGCAGTACTTC
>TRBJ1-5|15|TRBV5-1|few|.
CASSLEWGSDQPQHF
TGCGCCAGCAGCTTGGAATGGGGTTCGGATCAGCCCCAGCATTTT
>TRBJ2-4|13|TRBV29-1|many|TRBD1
CSAQTGGKNIQYF
TGCAGCGCCCAGACAGGGGGCAAAAACATTCAGTACTTC
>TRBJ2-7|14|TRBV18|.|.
CASSSAGGTVEQYF
TGTGCCAGCTCATCGGCCGGGGGCACAGTCGAGCAGTACTTC
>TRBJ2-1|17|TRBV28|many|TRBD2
CASSRPLAGGLPHEQFF
TGTGCCAGCAGCCGCCCCCTAGCGGGAGGCCTTCCGCATGAGCAGTTCTTC
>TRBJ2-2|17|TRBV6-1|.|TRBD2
CASSLPGLAGIGGELFF
TGTGCCAGCAGTCTCCCGGGACTAGCCGGTATCGGCGGGGAGCTGTTTTTT
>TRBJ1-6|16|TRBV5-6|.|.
CASSQTPGSYNSPLHF
TGTGCCAGCAGCCAGACACCGGGATCCTATAATTCACCCCTCCACTTT
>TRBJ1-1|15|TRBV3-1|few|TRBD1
CASSPGGQFNTEAFF
TGTGCCAGCAGCCCGGGGGGACAGTTTAACACTGAAGCTTTCTTT
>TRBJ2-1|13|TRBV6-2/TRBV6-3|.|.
CASTSEIYNEQFF
TGTGCGAGCACCTCTGAAATTTACAATGAGCAGTTCTTC
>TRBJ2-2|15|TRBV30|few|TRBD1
CAWRSRGTITGELFF
TGTGCCTGGAGAAGCAGGGGGACGATCACCGGGGAGCTGTTTTTT
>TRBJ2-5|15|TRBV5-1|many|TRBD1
CASSWTGTGEATQYF
TGCGCCAGCAGCTGGACCGGGACAGGGGAAGCGACCCAGTACTTC
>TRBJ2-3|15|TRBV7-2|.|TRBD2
CASSTLAGITDTQYF
TGTGCCAGCAGCACCCTAGCGGGGATCACAGATACGCAGTATTTT
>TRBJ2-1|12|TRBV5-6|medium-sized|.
CASSLGFNEQFF
TGTGCCAGCAGCTTGGGATTCAATGAGCAGTTCTTC
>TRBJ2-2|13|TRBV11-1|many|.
CASRKLGTGELFF
TGTGCCAGCAGAAAACTAGGGACCGGGGAGCTGTTTTTT
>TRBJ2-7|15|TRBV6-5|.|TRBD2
CASSYSLAGANEQYF
TGTGCCAGCAGTTATTCCCTAGCGGGAGCGAACGAGCAGTACTTC
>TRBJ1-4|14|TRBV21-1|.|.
CASSNKHRNEKLFF
TGTGCCAGCAGCAACAAACACCGGAATGAAAAACTGTTTTTT
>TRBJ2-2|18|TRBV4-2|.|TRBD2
CASSQGLAGGPRAGELFF
TGTGCCAGCAGCCAGGGACTAGCGGGAGGGCCAAGGGCCGGGGAGCTGTTTTTT
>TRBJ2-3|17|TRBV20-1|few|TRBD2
CSAPKGASGRGADTQYF
TGCAGTGCTCCCAAGGGTGCTAGCGGGAGGGGGGCAGATACGCAGTATTTT
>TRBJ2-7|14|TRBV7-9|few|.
CASSFYGELYEQYF
TGTGCCAGCAGCTTTTACGGGGAACTCTACGAGCAGTACTTC
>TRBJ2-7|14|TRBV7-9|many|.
CASSRRDFSYEQYF
TGTGCCAGCAGTCGCCGGGACTTCTCCTACGAGCAGTACTTC
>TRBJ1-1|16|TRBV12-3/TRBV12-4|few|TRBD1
CASSLRDRGPNTEAFF
TGTGCCAGCAGTTTAAGGGACAGGGGGCCGAACACTGAAGCTTTCTTT
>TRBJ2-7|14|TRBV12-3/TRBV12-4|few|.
CASSLGLGPYEQYF
TGTGCCAGCAGTTTAGGACTAGGCCCCTACGAGCAGTACTTC
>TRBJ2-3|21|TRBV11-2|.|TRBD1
CASSPPSLVVGQGASTDTQYF
TGTGCCAGCAGCCCTCCTTCTTTAGTTGTAGGACAGGGGGCTAGCACAGATACGCAGTATTTT
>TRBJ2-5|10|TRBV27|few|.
CASIRETQYF
TGTGCCAGCATCCGAGAGACCCAGTACTTC
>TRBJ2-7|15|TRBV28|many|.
CASSLVPDTVYEQYF
TGTGCCAGCAGTTTAGTTCCCGATACGGTCTACGAGCAGTACTTC
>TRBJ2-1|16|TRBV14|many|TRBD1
CASSHLQGAFYNEQFF
TGTGCCAGCAGCCACTTACAGGGGGCTTTTTACAATGAGCAGTTCTTC
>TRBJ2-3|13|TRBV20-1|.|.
CSAGGPNTDTQYF
TGCAGTGCTGGAGGACCAAACACAGATACGCAGTATTTT
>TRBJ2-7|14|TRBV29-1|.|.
CSVSSRGRSYEQYF
TGCAGCGTCTCTTCCCGGGGTAGATCCTACGAGCAGTACTTC
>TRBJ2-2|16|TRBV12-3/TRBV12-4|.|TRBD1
CASSLGQGGNTGELFF
TGTGCCAGCAGTCTCGGACAGGGAGGAAACACCGGGGAGCTGTTTTTT
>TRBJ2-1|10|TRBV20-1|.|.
CSAALLEQFF
TGCAGTGCTGCCCTCCTTGAGCAGTTCTTC